These T cell receptor beta chains were read from a single sample in a study of T cells expressing NK-cell markers. TCRdb derives one entry per CDR3 protein from the 5' RACE reads, leaving out DNA. This sample's table has 350,000 to 400,000 distinct CDR3 sequences. The sequenced sample consisted of blood T cells: a sorted CD56 or NKG2C T cell subset, CD4+ or CD8+ T cells, or bulk PBMC T cells (not recorded which). The source is a woman aged 50 to 60 in good health. Both conserved end residues are part of each CDR3. Each record gives: V gene, J gene, CDR3 protein.

v_gene: TRBV29-1; j_gene: TRBJ2-2; CDR3aa: CSVEGQFGELFF
v_gene: TRBV14; j_gene: TRBJ1-1; CDR3aa: CASSQGSWDTEAFF
v_gene: TRBV4-1; j_gene: TRBJ2-2; CDR3aa: CASSHTGPGELFF
v_gene: TRBV7-3; j_gene: TRBJ2-3; CDR3aa: CASSPRLGDTQYF
v_gene: TRBV12-3/TRBV12-4; j_gene: TRBJ1-6; CDR3aa: CASSPKINNSPLHF
v_gene: TRBV6-6; j_gene: TRBJ2-7; CDR3aa: CASSYGTGSSYEQYF
v_gene: TRBV6-5; j_gene: TRBJ1-1; CDR3aa: CASSYSIPAEAFF
v_gene: TRBV3-1; j_gene: TRBJ2-1; CDR3aa: CASSQGTNNNEQFF
v_gene: TRBV27; j_gene: TRBJ2-4; CDR3aa: CASSSRNRGQFKNIQYF
v_gene: TRBV20-1; j_gene: TRBJ2-1; CDR3aa: CSARKASLRDTRSYNEQFF
v_gene: TRBV12-5; j_gene: TRBJ1-5; CDR3aa: CASGVRQEPQHF
v_gene: TRBV20-1; j_gene: TRBJ2-1; CDR3aa: CSAANSGRGNNEQFF
v_gene: TRBV4-1; j_gene: TRBJ2-3; CDR3aa: CASSQQRQSPTDTQYF
v_gene: TRBV5-1; j_gene: TRBJ2-1; CDR3aa: CASSGAYYNEQFF
v_gene: TRBV29-1; j_gene: TRBJ1-1; CDR3aa: CSVEDLGLTIFF
v_gene: TRBV7-8; j_gene: TRBJ2-1; CDR3aa: CASSLSLAGLRGEQFF
v_gene: TRBV5-1; j_gene: TRBJ2-1; CDR3aa: CASSPKGGGNEQFF
v_gene: TRBV27; j_gene: TRBJ2-1; CDR3aa: CASSLESGTYNEQFF
v_gene: TRBV5-1; j_gene: TRBJ1-2; CDR3aa: CASSLTGTNYGYTF
v_gene: TRBV10-3; j_gene: TRBJ2-3; CDR3aa: CAIRGLGNTDTQYF
v_gene: TRBV7-9; j_gene: TRBJ2-3; CDR3aa: CASSFGSGSFSDTQYF
v_gene: TRBV4-1; j_gene: TRBJ2-7; CDR3aa: CASSQVGTATYEQYF
v_gene: TRBV5-1; j_gene: TRBJ2-1; CDR3aa: CASSGHAGEQFF
v_gene: TRBV6-5; j_gene: TRBJ2-5; CDR3aa: CASGSGGFQETQYF
v_gene: TRBV29-1; j_gene: TRBJ2-1; CDR3aa: CSVESRLGVNNEQFF
v_gene: TRBV7-2; j_gene: TRBJ2-4; CDR3aa: CASSKDKNIQYF
v_gene: TRBV10-3; j_gene: TRBJ1-3; CDR3aa: CAIGWDSGNTIYF
v_gene: TRBV7-6; j_gene: TRBJ2-1; CDR3aa: CASSLALTGNNEQFF
v_gene: TRBV20-1; j_gene: TRBJ2-1; CDR3aa: CSASVSSGPYNEQFF
v_gene: TRBV5-1; j_gene: TRBJ2-3; CDR3aa: CASSPGTSATPSTDTQYF
v_gene: TRBV12-3/TRBV12-4; j_gene: TRBJ2-3; CDR3aa: CASRGMWDTQYF